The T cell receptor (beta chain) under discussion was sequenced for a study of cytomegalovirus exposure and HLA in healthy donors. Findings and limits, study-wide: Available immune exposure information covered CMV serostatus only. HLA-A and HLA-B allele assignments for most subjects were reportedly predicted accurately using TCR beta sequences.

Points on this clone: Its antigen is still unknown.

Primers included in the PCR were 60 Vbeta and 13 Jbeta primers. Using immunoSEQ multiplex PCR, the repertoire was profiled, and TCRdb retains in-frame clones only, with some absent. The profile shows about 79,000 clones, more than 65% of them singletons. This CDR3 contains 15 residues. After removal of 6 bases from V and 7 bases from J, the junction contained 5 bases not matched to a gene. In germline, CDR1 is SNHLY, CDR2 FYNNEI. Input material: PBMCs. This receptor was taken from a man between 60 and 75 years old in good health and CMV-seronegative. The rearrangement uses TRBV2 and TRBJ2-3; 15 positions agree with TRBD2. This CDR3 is CASRGGTSGGHTQYF. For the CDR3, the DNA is TGTGCCAGCAGAGGAGGGACTAGCGGGGGGCATACGCAGTATTTT.